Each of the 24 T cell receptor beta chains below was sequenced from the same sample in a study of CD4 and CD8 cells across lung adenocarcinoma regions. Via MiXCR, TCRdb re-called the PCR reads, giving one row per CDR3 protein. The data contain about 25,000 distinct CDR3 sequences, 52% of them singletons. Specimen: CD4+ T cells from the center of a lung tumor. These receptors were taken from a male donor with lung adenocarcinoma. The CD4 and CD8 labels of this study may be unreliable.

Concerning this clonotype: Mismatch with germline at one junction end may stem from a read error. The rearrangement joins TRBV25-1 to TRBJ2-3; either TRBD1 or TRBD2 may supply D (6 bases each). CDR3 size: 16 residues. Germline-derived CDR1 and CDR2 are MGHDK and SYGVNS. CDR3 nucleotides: TGTGCCAGCAGGGGGTTGGGGGGCCCTGACCCAGATACGCAGTATTTC. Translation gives CASRGLGGPDPDTQYF.

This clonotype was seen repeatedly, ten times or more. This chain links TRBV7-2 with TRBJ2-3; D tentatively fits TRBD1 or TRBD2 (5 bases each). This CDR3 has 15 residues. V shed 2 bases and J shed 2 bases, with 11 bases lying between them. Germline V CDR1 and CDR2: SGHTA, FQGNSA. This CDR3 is CASSLWDGNTDTQYF. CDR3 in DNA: TGTGCCAGCAGCTTATGGGACGGGAACACAGATACGCAGTATTTT.

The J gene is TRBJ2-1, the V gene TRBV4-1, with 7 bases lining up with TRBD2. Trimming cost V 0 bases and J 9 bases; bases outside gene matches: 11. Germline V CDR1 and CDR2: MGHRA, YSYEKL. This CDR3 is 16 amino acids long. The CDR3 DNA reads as TGCGCCAGCAGCCAAGATCTCGGACTAGGGGTGGGTGAGCAGTTCTTC. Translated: CASSQDLGLGVGEQFF.

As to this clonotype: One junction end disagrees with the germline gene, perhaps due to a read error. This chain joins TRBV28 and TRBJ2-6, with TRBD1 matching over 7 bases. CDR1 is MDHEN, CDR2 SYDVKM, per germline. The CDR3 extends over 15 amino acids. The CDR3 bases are TGTGCCAGCAGTCCGACAGGGTCGTGGGCCAACGTCCTGTCCTTC. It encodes CASSPTGSWANVLSF. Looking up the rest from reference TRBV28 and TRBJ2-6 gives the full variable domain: DVKVTQSSRYLVKRTGEKVFLECVQDMDHENMFWYRQDPGLGLRLIYFSYDVKMKEKGDIPEGYSVSREKKERFSLILESASTNQTSMYLCASSPTGSWANVLSFGAGSRLTVL.

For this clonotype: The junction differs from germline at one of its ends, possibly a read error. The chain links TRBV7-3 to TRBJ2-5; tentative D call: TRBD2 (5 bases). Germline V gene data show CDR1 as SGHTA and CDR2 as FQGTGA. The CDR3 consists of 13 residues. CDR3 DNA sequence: TGTGCCAGCAGCTTAGGTGGTAGGGAGACCCAGACTTTC. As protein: CASSLGGRETQTF.

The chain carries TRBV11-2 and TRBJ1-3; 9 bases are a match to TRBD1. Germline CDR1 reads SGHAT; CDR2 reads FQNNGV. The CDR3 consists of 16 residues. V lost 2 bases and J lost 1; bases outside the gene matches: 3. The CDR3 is CASSLSTGGSGNTIYF. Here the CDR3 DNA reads TGTGCCAGCAGCTTATCGACAGGGGGTTCTGGAAACACCATATATTTT.

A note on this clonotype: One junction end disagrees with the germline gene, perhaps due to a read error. Here the CDR3 DNA reads TGTGCCCTCAGACTCCAGGCTGGGAGTACAGATAAGCAGTTTTTT. It yields the protein CALRLQAGSTDKQFF. The V gene is TRBV10-3, the J gene TRBJ2-3; D might be TRBD2 (5 bases). The CDR3 is made up of 15 amino acids. The germline V gene encodes CDR1 ENHRY and CDR2 SYGVKD.

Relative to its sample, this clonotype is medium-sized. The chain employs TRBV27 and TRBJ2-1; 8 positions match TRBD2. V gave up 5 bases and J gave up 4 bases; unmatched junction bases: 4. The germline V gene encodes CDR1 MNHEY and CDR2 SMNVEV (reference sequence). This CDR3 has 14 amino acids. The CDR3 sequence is CASSTSGNYNEQFF. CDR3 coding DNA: TGTGCCAGCAGTACTAGCGGAAATTACAATGAGCAGTTCTTC.

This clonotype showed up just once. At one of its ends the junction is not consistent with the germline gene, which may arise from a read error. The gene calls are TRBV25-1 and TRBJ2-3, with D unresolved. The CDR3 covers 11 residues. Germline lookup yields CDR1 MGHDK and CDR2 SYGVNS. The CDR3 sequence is CGSSERVTQYF. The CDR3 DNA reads TGTGGCAGCAGTGAAAGGGTGACCCAGTATTTT.

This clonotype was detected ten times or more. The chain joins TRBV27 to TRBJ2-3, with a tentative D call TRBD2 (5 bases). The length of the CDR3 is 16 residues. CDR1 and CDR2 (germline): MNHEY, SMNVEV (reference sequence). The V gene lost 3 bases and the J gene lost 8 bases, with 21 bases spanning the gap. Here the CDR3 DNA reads TGTGCCAGCAGTTTCAGGCTAGCTCCTGCCCGGGGTACGCAGTATTTT. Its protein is CASSFRLAPARGTQYF.

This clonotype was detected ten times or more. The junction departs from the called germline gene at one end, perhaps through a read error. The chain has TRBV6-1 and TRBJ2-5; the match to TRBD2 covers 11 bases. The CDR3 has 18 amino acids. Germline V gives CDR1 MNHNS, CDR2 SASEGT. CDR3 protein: CASSEVTSGSPLQETRYF. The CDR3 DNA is TGTGCCAGCAGTGAAGTTACTAGCGGGAGCCCCTTACAAGAGACCCGGTACTTC.

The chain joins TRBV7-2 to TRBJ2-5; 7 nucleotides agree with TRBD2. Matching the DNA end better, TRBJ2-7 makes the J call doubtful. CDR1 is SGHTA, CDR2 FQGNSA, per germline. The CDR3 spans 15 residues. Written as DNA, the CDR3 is TGTGCCAGCAGCCGCGCTAGCGGATTACTTTACGAGCAGTACTTC. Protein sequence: CASSRASGLLYEQYF.

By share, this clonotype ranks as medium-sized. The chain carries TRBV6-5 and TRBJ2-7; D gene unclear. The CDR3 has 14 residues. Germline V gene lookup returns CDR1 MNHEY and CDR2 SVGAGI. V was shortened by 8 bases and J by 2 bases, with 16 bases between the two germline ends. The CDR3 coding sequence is TGTGCCAGCTCCAATGGGATAGGGCCCTACGAGCAGTACTTC. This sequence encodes CASSNGIGPYEQYF.

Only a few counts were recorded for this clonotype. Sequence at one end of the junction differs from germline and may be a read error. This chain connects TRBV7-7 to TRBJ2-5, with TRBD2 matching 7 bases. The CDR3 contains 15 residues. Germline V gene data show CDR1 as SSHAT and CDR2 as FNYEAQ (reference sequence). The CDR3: CASSPYLGGQETQYF. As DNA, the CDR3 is TGTGCTAGCAGTCCCTACCTGGGAGGGCAAGAGACCCAGTACTTC.

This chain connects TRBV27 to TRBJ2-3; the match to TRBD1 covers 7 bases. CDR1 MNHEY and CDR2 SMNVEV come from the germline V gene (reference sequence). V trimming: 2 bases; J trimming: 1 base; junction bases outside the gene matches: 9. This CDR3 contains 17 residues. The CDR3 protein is CASSLKGAEFGTDTQYF. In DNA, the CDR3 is TGTGCCAGCAGTTTAAAGGGGGCAGAATTCGGCACAGATACGCAGTATTTT.

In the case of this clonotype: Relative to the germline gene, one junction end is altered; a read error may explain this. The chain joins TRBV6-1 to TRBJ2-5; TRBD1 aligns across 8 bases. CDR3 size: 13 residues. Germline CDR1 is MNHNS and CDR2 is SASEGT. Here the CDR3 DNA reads TGTGCCAGCAGACAGGGGGGCGCGGAGACCCAGTTTTTC. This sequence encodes CASRQGGAETQFF.

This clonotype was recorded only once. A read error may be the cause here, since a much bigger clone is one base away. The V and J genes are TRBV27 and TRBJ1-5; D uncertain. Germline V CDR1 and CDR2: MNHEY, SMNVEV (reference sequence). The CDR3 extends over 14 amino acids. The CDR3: CASSSRISNQPLHF. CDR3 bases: TGTGCCAGCAGTAGCAGGATTAGCAATCAGCCCCTGCATTTT.

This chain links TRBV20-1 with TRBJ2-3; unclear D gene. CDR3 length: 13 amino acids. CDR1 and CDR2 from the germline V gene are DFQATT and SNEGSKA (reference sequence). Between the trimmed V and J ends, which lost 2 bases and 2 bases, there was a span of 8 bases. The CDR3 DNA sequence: TGCAGTGCTAGAATCCCAGTCACAGATACGCAGTATTTT. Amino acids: CSARIPVTDTQYF.

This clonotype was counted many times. The DNA for the CDR3 is TGTGCCAGCTCACCCCGAGGACAGGGAGGGGAGACCCAGTACTTC. Its translation: CASSPRGQGGETQYF. The J gene is TRBJ2-5, the V gene TRBV18, with D possibly being TRBD1 (8 bases). Trimming cost V 3 bases and J 5 bases, with 16 bases left between them. Germline CDR1 is KGHSH and CDR2 is LQKENI. This CDR3 has 15 amino acids.

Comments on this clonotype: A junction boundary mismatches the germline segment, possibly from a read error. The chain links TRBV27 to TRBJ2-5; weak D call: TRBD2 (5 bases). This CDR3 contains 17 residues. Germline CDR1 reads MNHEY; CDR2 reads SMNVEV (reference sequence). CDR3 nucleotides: TGTGCCAGCAGTGCGGGCCGAGTGGGCCGTGACCAAGAGACGCAGTATTTC. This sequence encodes CASSAGRVGRDQETQYF.

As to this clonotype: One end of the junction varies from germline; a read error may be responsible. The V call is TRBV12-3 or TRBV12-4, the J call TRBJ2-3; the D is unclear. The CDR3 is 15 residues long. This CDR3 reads CASGFGTRNTDTQYF. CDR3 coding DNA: TGTGCCAGCGGTTTCGGTACGCGTAACACAGATACGCAGTATTTT.

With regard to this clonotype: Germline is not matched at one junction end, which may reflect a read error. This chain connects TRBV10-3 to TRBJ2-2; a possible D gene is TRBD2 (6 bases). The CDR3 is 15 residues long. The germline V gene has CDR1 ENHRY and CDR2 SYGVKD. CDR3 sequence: CARGLQAGSTGALYF. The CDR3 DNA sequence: TGTGCCCGGGGCCTCCAGGCCGGGAGCACCGGGGCGCTGTATTTT.

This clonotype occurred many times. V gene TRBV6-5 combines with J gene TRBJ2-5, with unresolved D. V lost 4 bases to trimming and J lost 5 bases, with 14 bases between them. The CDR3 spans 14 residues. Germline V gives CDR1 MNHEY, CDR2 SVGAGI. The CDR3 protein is CASSFTASLETQYF. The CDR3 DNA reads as TGTGCCAGCAGTTTCACAGCCTCCTTGGAGACCCAGTACTTC.

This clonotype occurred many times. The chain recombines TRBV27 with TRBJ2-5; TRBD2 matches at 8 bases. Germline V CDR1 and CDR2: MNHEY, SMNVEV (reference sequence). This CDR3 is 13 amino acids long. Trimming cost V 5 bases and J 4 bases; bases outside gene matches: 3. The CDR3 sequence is CASSRGRRETQYF. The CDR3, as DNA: TGTGCCAGCAGTCGCGGGAGGCGAGAGACCCAGTACTTC.